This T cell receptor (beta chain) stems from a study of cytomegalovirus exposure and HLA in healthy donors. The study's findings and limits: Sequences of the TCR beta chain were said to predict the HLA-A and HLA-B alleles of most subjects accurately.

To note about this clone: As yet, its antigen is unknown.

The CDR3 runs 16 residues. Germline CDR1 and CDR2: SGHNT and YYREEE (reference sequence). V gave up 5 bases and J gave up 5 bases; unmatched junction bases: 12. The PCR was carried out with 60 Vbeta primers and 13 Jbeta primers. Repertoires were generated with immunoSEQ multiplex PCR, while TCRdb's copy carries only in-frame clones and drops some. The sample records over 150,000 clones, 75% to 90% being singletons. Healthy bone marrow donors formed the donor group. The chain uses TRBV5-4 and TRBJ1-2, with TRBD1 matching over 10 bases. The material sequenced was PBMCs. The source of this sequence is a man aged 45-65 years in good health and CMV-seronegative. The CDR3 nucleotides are TGTGCCAGCAGACCGCCCCGGGACAGGGGTTGGTATGGCTACACCTTC. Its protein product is CASRPPRDRGWYGYTF. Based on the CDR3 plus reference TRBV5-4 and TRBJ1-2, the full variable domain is ETGVTQSPTHLIKTRGQQVTLRCSSQSGHNTVSWYQQALGQGPQFIFQYYREEENGRGNFPPRFSGLQFPNYSSELNVNALELDDSALYLCASRPPRDRGWYGYTFGSGTRLTVV.